The rows below give T cell receptor beta chains drawn from one sample of a study of blood T cell repertoires in COVID-19. Profiled with immunoSEQ multiplex PCR; TCRdb holds only in-frame clones, not every one. This sample has hundreds of thousands of clones, with around 87% found just once. The source material was peripheral blood. The origin of the receptors is a woman aged 45-59 years with COVID-19, enrolled during active disease. Both conserved end residues are part of each CDR3. The D gene is left open where the match is weak. The size entry is marked missing in some rows and otherwise reads once, few, many or a size class.

TRBJ2-1	TRBD1	TRBV5-1	-	TGCGCCAGCAGCAGGGGCCCACCGTGGACAGGGACCTACAATGAGCAGTTCTTC	CASSRGPPWTGTYNEQFF
TRBJ1-1	-	TRBV2	once	TGTGCCAGCAGTGAGGCAGTGAACACTGAAGCTTTCTTT	CASSEAVNTEAFF
TRBJ1-5	-	TRBV16	-	TGTGCCAGCAGACTTCAGGGGACGGGCAATCAGCCCCAGCATTTT	CASRLQGTGNQPQHF
TRBJ1-1	-	TRBV28	-	TGTGCCAGCAGTTTAACTGCAGGGCTGAACACTGAAGCTTTCTTT	CASSLTAGLNTEAFF
TRBJ1-2	-	TRBV5-4	-	TGTGCCAGCAGCCCCAGCGGTTTTGACTATGGCTACACCTTC	CASSPSGFDYGYTF
TRBJ1-2	-	TRBV3-1/TRBV3-2	-	TGTGCCAGCAGCTCCCGGGACACCTATGGCTACACCTTC	CASSSRDTYGYTF
TRBJ2-1	-	TRBV3-1/TRBV3-2	-	TGTGCCAGCAGCCAAGAATCCAGCCCTGGGCCCAATGAGCAGTTCTTC	CASSQESSPGPNEQFF
TRBJ1-1	TRBD1	TRBV7-6	-	TGTGCCAGCAGCTTAACAGGGGTAAAGGACACTGAAGCTTTCTTT	CASSLTGVKDTEAFF
TRBJ2-7	TRBD2	TRBV9	-	TGTGCCAGCAGCGTTAGACTAGCGGGAGGCTCCGACGAGCAGTACTTC	CASSVRLAGGSDEQYF
TRBJ1-4	-	TRBV29-1	-	TGCAGCGTTTACGACAGTTATAATGAAAAACTGTTTTTT	CSVYDSYNEKLFF
TRBJ2-2	-	TRBV21-1	-	TGTGCCAGCAGCAAAGTCCCACTAGTGTCGGTGACCGGGGAGCTGTTTTTT	CASSKVPLVSVTGELFF
TRBJ2-5	TRBD1	TRBV5-1	-	TGCGCCAGCAGCTTGGAGACAGGGGTTAAAGAGACCCAGTACTTC	CASSLETGVKETQYF
TRBJ1-2	TRBD1	TRBV7-2	-	TGTGCCAGCAGCCGCGACAGGGGGAACGTTGGCTACACCTTC	CASSRDRGNVGYTF
TRBJ2-7	-	TRBV7-2	-	TGTGCCAGCAGCCCCCTGACTTTAAAGCAGTACTTC	CASSPLTLKQYF
TRBJ2-7	-	TRBV6-1	-	TGTGCCAGCAGTGAAGCGCGAGTAGCGAACGAGCAGTACTTC	CASSEARVANEQYF
TRBJ2-3	TRBD2	TRBV5-4	-	TGTGCCAGCAGCTTGGCCTGGTCTAGCGGGAGAGAAGGGGGTACGCAGTATTTT	CASSLAWSSGREGGTQYF
TRBJ1-1	-	TRBV6-5	-	TGTGCCAGCACTACGGACAGTACTACTGAAGCTTTCTTT	CASTTDSTTEAFF
TRBJ1-2	TRBD1	TRBV10-3	-	TGTGCCACTAACGGTCGGGACAGGGGCGGCTATGGCTACACCTTC	CATNGRDRGGYGYTF
TRBJ2-3	-	TRBV3-1/TRBV3-2	-	TGTGCCAGCAGCCAAGACAACCGGGACACAGATACGCAGTATTTT	CASSQDNRDTDTQYF